This entry is about one T cell receptor beta chain. Antigen: not known. This sample was included in a study of T cell repertoires in cytomegalovirus infection. TCRdb fed the reads into MiXCR, producing one record per CDR3 protein. Counted here are more than 50,000 distinct CDR3 sequences, roughly a third occurring once; the ten biggest clones make up about two thirds. Germline-derived CDR1 and CDR2 are SGHTA and FQGNSA. Trimming removed 4 bases from V and 6 bases from J; junction bases left unmatched: 9. This CDR3 comprises 15 residues. The V call is TRBV7-2, the J call TRBJ2-3; 8 bases are shared with TRBD2. The sequenced sample consisted of PBMCs, sequenced either directly or after in vitro stimulation (not recorded which). This TCR came from a human donor in good health (CMV status not recorded). Some clones in this sample may be carry-over from other donors' samples. For the CDR3, the DNA is TGTGCCAGCAGCTCGAGAGCGGGAGTATGGGATACGCAGTATTTT. This sequence encodes CASSSRAGVWDTQYF. Based on the CDR3 plus reference TRBV7-2 and TRBJ2-3, the full variable domain is GAGVSQSPSNKVTEKGKDVELRCDPISGHTALYWYRQSLGQGLEFLIYFQGNSAPDKSGLPSDRFSAERTGGSVSTLTIQRTQQEDSAVYLCASSSRAGVWDTQYFGPGTRLTVL.